These 4 T cell receptor beta chains were all obtained from the same sample, sequenced in a study of STAT5B mutations in CD4+ large granular lymphocyte leukemia. Repertoires were generated with immunoSEQ multiplex PCR, while TCRdb's copy carries only in-frame clones and drops some. The sample holds fewer than 50,000 clones, around 81% seen once. Sequenced input: CD4+ T cells from blood buffy coats. Receptors originate from a human donor in good health.

This clone has only one observation. V usage is TRBV15 and J usage is TRBJ2-2; D is possibly TRBD1 (5 bases). Trimming removed 1 base from V and 8 bases from J, with 14 bases in between. CDR1 and CDR2 (germline): LNHNV, YYDKDF (reference sequence). This CDR3 is built from 15 residues. This CDR3 is CATSRGADRTGELFF. The CDR3, as DNA: TGTGCCACCAGCAGAGGGGCCGACAGAACGGGGGAGCTGTTTTTT.

The chain uses TRBV5-4 and TRBJ2-1; the D gene is possibly TRBD2 (6 bases). From germline, CDR1 is SGHNT and CDR2 YYREEE (reference sequence). V lost 0 bases and J 4 bases, leaving 14 bases between the germline ends. The CDR3 runs 16 residues. The CDR3 nucleotides read TGTGCCAGCAGCTTGGGAGGGGCTAGCGAGTACAATGAGCAGTTCTTC. The encoded protein is CASSLGGASEYNEQFF.

This chain uses TRBV7-2 with TRBJ2-1, with 7 bases that match TRBD2. The CDR3 spans 15 residues. The germline gives CDR1 SGHTA, CDR2 FQGNSA. V was pared by 1 base and J by 6 bases, with 6 bases of the junction left unmatched. The CDR3 DNA reads as TGTGCCAGCAGCTTAGTGGCGGGAGTTCCCAATGAGCAGTTCTTC. Protein: CASSLVAGVPNEQFF.

Only one count was recorded for this clone. The V call is TRBV19, the J call TRBJ2-1; D is unresolved. Per the germline V gene, CDR1 is LNHDA and CDR2 is SQIVND (reference sequence). This CDR3 comprises 14 residues. Trimming pared 3 bases from V and 6 bases from J, leaving 12 bases between. The CDR3 region is CASSIPWMINEQFF. Written as DNA, the CDR3 is TGTGCCAGTAGTATTCCGTGGATGATCAATGAGCAGTTCTTC. Together with reference TRBV19 and TRBJ2-1, the CDR3 gives the full variable domain: DGGITQSPKYLFRKEGQNVTLSCEQNLNHDAMYWYRQDPGQGLRLIYYSQIVNDFQKGDIAEGYSVSREKKESFPLTVTSAQKNPTAFYLCASSIPWMINEQFFGPGTRLTVL.